What follows are 3 T cell receptor beta chains derived from one specimen sequenced in a study of blood T cell repertoires in COVID-19. The protocol was immunoSEQ multiplex PCR, while the TCRdb copy is restricted to in-frame clones and leaves out a portion. This repertoire shows roughly 330,000 clones, roughly 86% found once; its top ten account for around 1.5%. The sequencing sample was made of peripheral blood. These receptors were collected from a woman aged 45-59 years with acute or convalescent COVID-19.

The CDR3 is CSVEDQQGTYGYTF. In nucleotides, the CDR3 is TGCAGCGTTGAAGATCAGCAGGGGACCTATGGCTACACCTTC. The chain is built from TRBV29-1 and TRBJ1-2, with D perhaps TRBD1 (6 bases). The CDR3 totals 14 residues. Trimming pared 0 bases from V and 4 bases from J, leaving 12 bases between. Germline V gene data show CDR1 as SQVTM and CDR2 as ANQGSEA.

The table lists this clone with a count of one. This chain uses TRBV6-5 with TRBJ2-7; 8 bases fit TRBD2. Germline assignment: CDR1 MNHEY and CDR2 SVGAGI. This CDR3 has 13 residues. With 6 bases clipped from V and 7 bases from J, the junction kept 8 bases outside the gene matches. The CDR3 sequence: CASSVKLAGEQYF. CDR3 nucleotides: TGTGCCAGCAGCGTCAAGTTAGCGGGGGAGCAGTACTTC.

The CDR3 region has the DNA TGTGCCAGCAGTGAGGCAGGGAGGAACACCATATATTTT. Its protein is CASSEAGRNTIYF. The genes are TRBV2 and TRBJ1-3; TRBD1 is a possible D gene (5 bases). V shed 3 bases and J shed 7 bases, with 10 bases lying between them. The CDR3 runs 13 residues. The germline CDR1 and CDR2 sequences are SNHLY and FYNNEI.